This T cell receptor beta chain was obtained from a study of blood T cell repertoires in COVID-19. In the study overall: COVID-19 samples from acute and convalescent phases originated in the United States, Italy and Spain.

The data were produced by immunoSEQ multiplex PCR, yet TCRdb's version contains in-frame clones alone and is incomplete. The sample has about 190,000 clones, about 81% seen once. Everyone who took part was roughly 18 to 95 years old, and they came from 24 US areas. Each recovered donor of Cohort 3 presented with two negative PCRs, clearance, or symptom resolution. This CDR3 comprises 13 residues. V shed 8 bases and J 4 bases; nucleotides not matched to a gene: 1. Germline V gene lookup returns CDR1 SNHLY and CDR2 FYNNEI. This receptor was identified in a woman in her twenties or thirties who had recovered from COVID-19. Sequencing used PBMCs or T cells enriched from blood (not recorded which). V and J are TRBV2 and TRBJ2-2; the match to TRBD1 covers 10 bases. CDR3 in amino acids: CASGTGVTGELFF. CDR3 coding DNA: TGTGCCAGCGGGACAGGGGTCACCGGGGAGCTGTTTTTT.